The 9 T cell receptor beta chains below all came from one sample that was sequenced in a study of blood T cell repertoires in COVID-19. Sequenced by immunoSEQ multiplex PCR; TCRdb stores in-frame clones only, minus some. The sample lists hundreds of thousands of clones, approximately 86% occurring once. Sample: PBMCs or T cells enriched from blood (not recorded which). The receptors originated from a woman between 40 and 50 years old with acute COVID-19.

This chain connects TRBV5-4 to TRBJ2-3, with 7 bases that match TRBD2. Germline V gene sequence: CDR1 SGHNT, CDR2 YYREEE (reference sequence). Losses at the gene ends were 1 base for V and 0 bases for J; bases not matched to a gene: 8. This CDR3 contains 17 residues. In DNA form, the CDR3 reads TGTGCCAGCAGCTTGAAGTTAGCGGGTTCTAGCACAGATACGCAGTATTTT. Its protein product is CASSLKLAGSSTDTQYF.

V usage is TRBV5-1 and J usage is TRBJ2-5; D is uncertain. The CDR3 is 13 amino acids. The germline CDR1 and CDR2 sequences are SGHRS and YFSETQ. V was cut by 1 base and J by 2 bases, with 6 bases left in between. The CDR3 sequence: CASSLSLQETQYF. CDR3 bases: TGCGCCAGCAGCTTGTCACTTCAAGAGACCCAGTACTTC.

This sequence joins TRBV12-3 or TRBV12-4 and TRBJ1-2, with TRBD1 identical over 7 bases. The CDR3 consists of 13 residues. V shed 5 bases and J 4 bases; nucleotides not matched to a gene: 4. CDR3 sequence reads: CASSNDRAYGYTF. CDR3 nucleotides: TGTGCCAGCAGTAACGACAGGGCCTATGGCTACACCTTC.

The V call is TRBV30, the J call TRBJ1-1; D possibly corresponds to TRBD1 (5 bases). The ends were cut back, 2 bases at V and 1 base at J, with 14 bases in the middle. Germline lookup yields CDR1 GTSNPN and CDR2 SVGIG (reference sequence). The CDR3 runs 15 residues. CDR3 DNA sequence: TGTGCCTGGAGTCAAGGGCAGGGAAGGAACACTGAAGCTTTCTTT. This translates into CAWSQGQGRNTEAFF.

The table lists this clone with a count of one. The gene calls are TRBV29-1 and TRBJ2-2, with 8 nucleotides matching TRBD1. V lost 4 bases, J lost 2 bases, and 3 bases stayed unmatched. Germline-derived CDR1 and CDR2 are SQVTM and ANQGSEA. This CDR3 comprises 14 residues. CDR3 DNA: TGCAGCGTTGGTGGACAGGGCAACACCGGGGAGCTGTTTTTT. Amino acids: CSVGGQGNTGELFF.

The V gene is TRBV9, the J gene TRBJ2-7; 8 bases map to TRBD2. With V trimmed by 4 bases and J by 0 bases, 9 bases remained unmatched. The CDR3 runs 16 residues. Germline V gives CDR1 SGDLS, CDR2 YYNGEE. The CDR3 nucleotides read TGTGCCAGCAGCCCCGGGGGGGGCGGGGGCTCCTACGAGCAGTACTTC. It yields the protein CASSPGGGGGSYEQYF.

The chain's CDR3 is CASSVRLAADTQYF. In DNA form, the CDR3 reads TGTGCCAGCAGTGTCAGGCTAGCAGCAGATACGCAGTATTTT. This chain uses TRBV2 with TRBJ2-3, with a weak D call TRBD2 (5 bases). Trimming removed 4 bases from V and 4 bases from J, with 12 bases in between. The CDR3 length is 14 residues. CDR1 SNHLY and CDR2 FYNNEI come from the germline V gene.

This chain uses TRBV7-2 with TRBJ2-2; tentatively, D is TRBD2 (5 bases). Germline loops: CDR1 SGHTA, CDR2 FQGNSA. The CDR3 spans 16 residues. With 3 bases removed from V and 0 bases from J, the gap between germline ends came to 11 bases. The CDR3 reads CASSLDSHTNTGELFF. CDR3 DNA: TGTGCCAGCAGCTTGGACTCTCACACGAACACCGGGGAGCTGTTTTTT.

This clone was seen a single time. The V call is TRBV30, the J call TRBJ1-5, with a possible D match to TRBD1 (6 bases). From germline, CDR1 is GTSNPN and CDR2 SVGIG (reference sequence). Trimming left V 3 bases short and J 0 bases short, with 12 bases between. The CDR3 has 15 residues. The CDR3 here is CAWSEGTSSNQPQHF. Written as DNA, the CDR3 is TGTGCCTGGAGCGAAGGGACAAGTAGCAATCAGCCCCAGCATTTT.